One and the same sample provided the 24 T cell receptor beta chains below, sequenced in a study of graft-versus-host responses after intestinal transplantation. The assay was immunoSEQ multiplex PCR, and TCRdb's table has in-frame clones only and misses some. Among tens of thousands of clones listed, roughly 90% were seen once. Material: PBMCs, obtained 26 days after transplant. The receptors shown here come from a human patient who received an intestinal transplant, so some T cells may come from the graft donor.

This clone was counted a single time. The chain is built from TRBV5-1 and TRBJ2-3; 8 positions match TRBD2. V trimming: 4 bases; J trimming: 1 base; junction bases outside the gene matches: 8. Germline assignment: CDR1 SGHRS and CDR2 YFSETQ. The CDR3 is 16 amino acids. The CDR3 nucleotides are TGCGCCAGCAGCCGTTTTCGGGGGGGCCGCACAGATACGCAGTATTTT. As protein: CASSRFRGGRTDTQYF.

The chain has TRBV27 and TRBJ2-7; D is unclear. The V and J ends lost 3 bases and 3 bases respectively, with 9 bases between them. The CDR3 is made up of 13 amino acids. Germline assignment: CDR1 MNHEY and CDR2 SMNVEV (reference sequence). The CDR3 bases are TGTGCCAGCAGTTTCAACACCCACTACGAGCAGTACTTC. It specifies CASSFNTHYEQYF.

V usage is TRBV28 and J usage is TRBJ2-7; 11 bases map to TRBD1. The CDR3 is 17 residues long. V dropped 2 bases and J dropped 1; count of bases not matched to a gene: 7. In germline, CDR1 is MDHEN, CDR2 SYDVKM. CDR3 in amino acids: CASSLRWDRGMSYEQYF. The CDR3 DNA reads TGTGCCAGCAGTTTACGATGGGACAGGGGGATGTCCTACGAGCAGTACTTC. The full variable domain, completed using reference TRBV28 and TRBJ2-7, is DVKVTQSSRYLVKRTGEKVFLECVQDMDHENMFWYRQDPGLGLRLIYFSYDVKMKEKGDIPEGYSVSREKKERFSLILESASTNQTSMYLCASSLRWDRGMSYEQYFGPGTRLTVT.

This clone was detected a few times. The chain uses TRBV9 and TRBJ1-2, with D possibly matching TRBD1 (5 bases). The CDR3 has 15 amino acids. V shed 0 bases and J shed 4 bases, with 13 bases lying between them. The germline V gene encodes CDR1 SGDLS and CDR2 YYNGEE. The CDR3 is CASSVGGGPSYGYTF. CDR3 in DNA: TGTGCCAGCAGCGTAGGGGGGGGACCTAGCTATGGCTACACCTTC.

The chain is built from TRBV6-5 and TRBJ1-5, with D hard to call. The germline V and J ends were trimmed by 6 bases and 4 bases, with 16 bases remaining between them. This CDR3 spans 15 amino acids. Germline CDR1 is MNHEY and CDR2 is SVGAGI. The CDR3 region is CASSPRPEGNQPQHF. In DNA form, the CDR3 reads TGTGCCAGCAGCCCTCGTCCCGAGGGTAATCAGCCCCAGCATTTT.

The chain has TRBV7-2 and TRBJ1-2; TRBD1 matches 7 bases. This CDR3 is 15 amino acids long. Germline V gives CDR1 SGHTA, CDR2 FQGNSA. Trimming removed 4 bases from V and 3 bases from J; junction bases left unmatched: 8. The CDR3 loop reads CASSSRTGPDYGYTF. The CDR3 coding sequence is TGTGCCAGCAGCTCTCGGACAGGCCCGGACTATGGCTACACCTTC.

V is TRBV11-2 and J is TRBJ2-5, with 8 bases lining up with TRBD1. The CDR3 runs to 16 residues. The germline gives CDR1 SGHAT, CDR2 FQNNGV. Germline trimming cut 4 bases from V and 4 bases from J; bases unmatched to any gene: 11. The CDR3 nucleotides read TGTGCCAGCAGCTCTAGGACAGGGTGGGGGGTAGAGACCCAGTACTTC. Amino acid sequence: CASSSRTGWGVETQYF.

The rearrangement uses TRBV6-5 and TRBJ1-1; D might be TRBD1 (5 bases). CDR1 and CDR2 from the germline V gene are MNHEY and SVGAGI. CDR3 size: 14 residues. V was trimmed by 2 bases and J by 4 bases, leaving 11 bases between them. The CDR3 nucleotides are TGTGCCAGCAGTTACCAGGGAGGAGCCACTGAAGCTTTCTTT. Protein sequence: CASSYQGGATEAFF.

The chain uses TRBV27 and TRBJ1-1; D unclear. Germline assignment: CDR1 MNHEY and CDR2 SMNVEV (reference sequence). The CDR3 spans 14 residues. Trimming removed 4 bases from V and 0 bases from J, with 9 bases in between. The CDR3 region has the DNA TGTGCCAGCAGTTCTTGGGCCGTGAACACTGAAGCTTTCTTT. It specifies CASSSWAVNTEAFF.

This clone was seen a handful of times. V and J are TRBV19 and TRBJ2-3; D unresolved. With 6 bases removed from V and 2 bases from J, the gap between germline ends came to 18 bases. There are 16 residues in the CDR3. CDR1 is LNHDA, CDR2 SQIVND, per germline (reference sequence). CDR3 region: CASSQTPQHTTDTQYF. The CDR3 nucleotides are TGTGCCAGTAGCCAAACTCCACAGCATACCACAGATACGCAGTATTTT.

The J gene is TRBJ2-7, the V gene TRBV28; D is ambiguous. The CDR3 sequence is 12 residues long. Trimming stripped 5 bases from V and 7 bases from J, with 12 bases between. Germline-derived CDR1 and CDR2 are MDHEN and SYDVKM. CDR3 sequence: CASSPTWVEQYF. DNA for the CDR3: TGTGCCAGCAGTCCGACTTGGGTGGAGCAGTACTTC.

The gene calls are TRBV9 and TRBJ1-1; possibly TRBD1 for D (6 bases). Trimming left V 0 bases short and J 0 bases short, with 9 bases between. Germline V gene lookup returns CDR1 SGDLS and CDR2 YYNGEE. This CDR3 is 15 amino acids long. The CDR3 is CASSVGSGVNTEAFF. Here the CDR3 DNA reads TGTGCCAGCAGCGTAGGATCAGGGGTGAACACTGAAGCTTTCTTT.

This clone was seen just once. This chain joins TRBV6-5 and TRBJ2-5, with TRBD2 matching 7 bases. The germline V gene has CDR1 MNHEY and CDR2 SVGAGI. There are 14 residues in the CDR3. Losses at the gene ends were 7 bases for V and 0 bases for J; bases not matched to a gene: 5. CDR3 residues: CASTQLAYQETQYF. CDR3 coding DNA: TGTGCCAGCACCCAACTAGCGTACCAAGAGACCCAGTACTTC.

The chain recombines TRBV11-2 with TRBJ1-6, with 7 positions matching TRBD1. The germline V gene encodes CDR1 SGHAT and CDR2 FQNNGV. V was clipped by 4 bases and J by 6 bases; unmatched bases: 3. This CDR3 contains 14 residues. Here the CDR3 reads CASSWDSTNSPLHF. In DNA form, the CDR3 reads TGTGCCAGCAGCTGGGACAGCACTAATTCACCCCTCCACTTT.

The rearrangement uses TRBV5-6 and TRBJ1-4; unclear D gene. V was cut by 4 bases and J by 8 bases, with 6 bases left in between. The CDR3 has 11 amino acids. Germline assignment: CDR1 SGHDT and CDR2 YYEEEE. The CDR3 DNA sequence: TGTGCCAGCAGCCAGAACGAAAAACTGTTTTTT. Protein sequence: CASSQNEKLFF.

V gene TRBV6-1 combines with J gene TRBJ2-5; 8 nucleotides align to TRBD1. The end of the DNA fits TRBJ2-7 better, so the J call may be wrong. CDR3 length: 15 amino acids. Germline CDR1 and CDR2: MNHNS and SASEGT. CDR3 amino acids: CASSVQGGTTYEQYF. The CDR3 bases are TGTGCCAGCAGTGTACAGGGGGGAACTACCTACGAGCAGTACTTC.

This chain links TRBV18 with TRBJ2-3, with 11 bases aligning to TRBD2. CDR1 KGHSH and CDR2 LQKENI come from the germline V gene. CDR3 length: 17 amino acids. J was trimmed by 2 bases and V by 2 bases; bases with no gene match: 6. CDR3 protein: CASSPGGLAVLTDTQYF. The CDR3 coding sequence is TGTGCCAGCTCACCAGGGGGACTAGCGGTCCTCACAGATACGCAGTATTTT.

The CDR3 is CASSLTSDTDTQYF. The CDR3 DNA follows: TGTGCCAGCAGCCTGACTAGCGACACAGATACGCAGTATTTT. This chain connects TRBV9 to TRBJ2-3; 8 bases align to TRBD2. Germline V gene lookup returns CDR1 SGDLS and CDR2 YYNGEE. The trim removed 4 bases at V and 2 bases at J, leaving 3 bases unmatched. The CDR3 spans 14 residues.

The V call is TRBV28, the J call TRBJ2-2; 7 bases agree with TRBD1. V shed 6 bases, J shed 7 bases, and the junction held 8 bases outside the gene matches. Germline V gives CDR1 MDHEN, CDR2 SYDVKM. The CDR3 spans 14 residues. CDR3 bases: TGTGCCAGCAGCCTTCGACAGGGCGGCGGGGAGCTGTTTTTT. Translated, it gives CASSLRQGGGELFF. The full variable domain, rest sourced from reference TRBV28 and TRBJ2-2, is DVKVTQSSRYLVKRTGEKVFLECVQDMDHENMFWYRQDPGLGLRLIYFSYDVKMKEKGDIPEGYSVSREKKERFSLILESASTNQTSMYLCASSLRQGGGELFFGEGSRLTVL.

This clone was observed a handful of times. The chain is built from TRBV19 and TRBJ1-3, with D perhaps matching TRBD1 (6 bases). Trimming pared 5 bases from V and 4 bases from J, leaving 9 bases between. Per germline, CDR1 LNHDA and CDR2 SQIVND (reference sequence). CDR3 length equals 13 residues. Written as DNA, the CDR3 is TGTGCCAGTAGTCCCCAGGGGGGAAACACCATATATTTT. Protein: CASSPQGGNTIYF.

The CDR3 loop reads CASSLWGLAGVYNEQFF. The CDR3, as DNA: TGTGCCAGCAGCTTATGGGGACTAGCGGGGGTCTACAATGAGCAGTTCTTC. This chain joins TRBV7-3 and TRBJ2-1; 14 nucleotides line up with TRBD2. Germline V gene lookup returns CDR1 SGHTA and CDR2 FQGTGA. This CDR3 contains 17 residues. Trimming removed 2 bases from V and 3 bases from J; junction bases left unmatched: 3.

The chain combines TRBV5-1 with TRBJ2-7; 7 nucleotides line up with TRBD1. The CDR3 length is 14 residues. The V and J ends lost 4 bases and 2 bases, in that order; junction bases with no gene match: 6. Germline CDR1 and CDR2: SGHRS and YFSETQ. The CDR3 protein is CASSLGTAPYEQYF. As DNA, the CDR3 is TGCGCCAGCAGCCTCGGGACAGCACCCTACGAGCAGTACTTC. The whole variable domain, filled in from reference TRBV5-1 and TRBJ2-7, reads KAGVTQTPRYLIKTRGQQVTLSCSPISGHRSVSWYQQTPGQGLQFLFEYFSETQRNKGNFPGRFSGRQFSNSRSEMNVSTLELGDSALYLCASSLGTAPYEQYFGPGTRLTVT.

There are a few counts of this clone. The rearrangement uses TRBV4-2 and TRBJ2-4, with 7 bases identical to TRBD1. CDR1 is LGHNA, CDR2 YNFKEQ, per germline. V dropped 1 base and J dropped 8; count of bases not matched to a gene: 8. CDR3 size: 15 residues. CDR3: CASSQGEGAADIQYF. In nucleotides, the CDR3 is TGTGCCAGCAGCCAAGGCGAGGGGGCCGCGGACATTCAGTACTTC.

The genes are TRBV18 and TRBJ2-7; weak D call: TRBD1 (6 bases). Germline loops: CDR1 KGHSH, CDR2 LQKENI. Trimming shortened V by 6 bases and J by 3 bases, and 15 bases separated the two germline ends. The CDR3 is 14 amino acids. The CDR3 bases are TGTGCCAGCTCGACAACTTCGGACAGCTACGAGCAGTACGTC. Residues: CASSTTSDSYEQYV.